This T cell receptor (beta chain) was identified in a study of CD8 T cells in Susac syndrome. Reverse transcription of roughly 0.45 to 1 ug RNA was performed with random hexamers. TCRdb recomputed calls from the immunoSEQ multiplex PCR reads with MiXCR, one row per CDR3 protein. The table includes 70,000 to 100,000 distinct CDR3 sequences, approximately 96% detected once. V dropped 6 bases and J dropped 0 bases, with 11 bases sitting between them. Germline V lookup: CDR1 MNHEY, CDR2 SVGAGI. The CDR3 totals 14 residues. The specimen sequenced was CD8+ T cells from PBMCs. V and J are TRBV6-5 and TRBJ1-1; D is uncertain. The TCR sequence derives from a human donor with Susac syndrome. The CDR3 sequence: CASRPDGMNTEAFF. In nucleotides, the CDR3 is TGTGCCAGCAGACCGGACGGGATGAACACTGAAGCTTTCTTT.